A selection of T cell receptor beta chains follows, all from one sample in a study of T cell repertoires in cytomegalovirus infection. TCRdb re-called the reads with MiXCR, one entry per CDR3 protein. The data show some 180,000 distinct CDR3 sequences, 17% seen once. The sequencing input was CD8+ T cells from PBMCs. The receptor source for this set is a human donor in good health (CMV status not recorded). Some clones in this sample may be carry-over from other donors' samples. The CDR3 runs from the conserved cysteine through the conserved F or W. The order of the fields is clone size, V gene, J gene, D gene, CDR3 length, CDR3 DNA, CDR3 protein. D genes are given only for firm matches. For some rows the clone size is stated as once, few or many, or as a class when expanded; others skip it.

>.|TRBV7-9|TRBJ1-1|.|15
TGTGCCAGCAGCCACCGGGACACCTTGAACACTGAAGCTTTCTTT
CASSHRDTLNTEAFF
>.|TRBV7-8|TRBJ2-3|.|14
TGTGCCAGCAGCTTACCGGGACTTGTCGATTCGCAGTATTTT
CASSLPGLVDSQYF
>.|TRBV12-3/TRBV12-4|TRBJ2-1|TRBD2|19
TGTGCCAGCAGTTCATACTCCCGAGCGGGGGGACACTCCTACAATGAGCAGTTCTTC
CASSSYSRAGGHSYNEQFF
>.|TRBV14|TRBJ2-1|.|17
TGTGCCAGCAGCCAAGATCGGGTTTTCAGGCCGGGCCGCGAGCAGTTCTTC
CASSQDRVFRPGREQFF
>many|TRBV7-2|TRBJ1-2|.|14
TGTGCCAGCAGCTCAGGGTCCTTCGTCTATGGCTACACCTTC
CASSSGSFVYGYTF
>.|TRBV28|TRBJ2-4|.|13
TGTGCCAGCAGTTTTTCCACTCACTGGGGGCAGTACTTC
CASSFSTHWGQYF
>.|TRBV7-8|TRBJ2-5|.|16
TGTGCCAGCAGCTTGGATTTTAGTTACCACCAAGAGACCCAGTACTTC
CASSLDFSYHQETQYF
>.|TRBV7-8|TRBJ1-1|TRBD1|18
TGTGCCAGCAGCCCTACGCCGGGACAGGGGGTGAAGGACACTGAAGCTTTCTTT
CASSPTPGQGVKDTEAFF
>few|TRBV27|TRBJ2-5|.|12
TGTGCCAGCCGCCGAGGCCGGGAGACCCAGTACTTC
CASRRGRETQYF
>.|TRBV6-5|TRBJ1-4|TRBD1|14
TGTGCCAGCAGTGACCTGACAGGGGCTGAAAAACTGTTTTTT
CASSDLTGAEKLFF
>few|TRBV10-3|TRBJ1-3|.|17
TGTGCCATCAGTGGTAGGGACAATCAAAACTCTGGAAACACCATATATTTT
CAISGRDNQNSGNTIYF
>.|TRBV20-1|TRBJ2-1|.|15
TGCAGTGCTAGAACTGGGGGGAGCTCCTACAATGAGCAGTTCTTC
CSARTGGSSYNEQFF
>.|TRBV29-1|TRBJ1-5|TRBD1|14
TGCAGCGTTGACGGACAGGGGCCTAATCAGCCCCAGCATTTT
CSVDGQGPNQPQHF
>.|TRBV27|TRBJ2-3|TRBD2|14
TGTGCCAGCTTCCCTAGCGGGGGGATCACTACGCAGTATTTT
CASFPSGGITTQYF
>.|TRBV15|TRBJ2-7|.|13
TGTGCCACCACAGGGCTGAGCTCCTACGAGCAGTACTTC
CATTGLSSYEQYF
>.|TRBV20-1|TRBJ2-1|TRBD2|14
TGCAGTGCTAGAATCCCCTTGGGGAGGGCTGAGCAGTTCTTC
CSARIPLGRAEQFF
>few|TRBV28|TRBJ2-7|.|14
TGTGCCAGCAGTTCACGGACGGAATTCTACGAGCAGTACTTC
CASSSRTEFYEQYF
>.|TRBV7-2|TRBJ2-3|TRBD2|16
TGTGCCAGCAGCTTTGGGGCGGGGGGTGGTGCAGATACGCAGTATTTT
CASSFGAGGGADTQYF
>.|TRBV7-2|TRBJ2-7|.|16
TGTGCCAGCAGCTTAGAGATGTCGGGCCGGAACTACGAGCAGTACTTC
CASSLEMSGRNYEQYF
>.|TRBV2|TRBJ2-4|.|16
TGTGCCAGCAGTGAGGGGCCGGGAACTTCCAAAAACATTCAGTACTTC
CASSEGPGTSKNIQYF
>few|TRBV7-9|TRBJ2-1|.|13
TGTGCCAGCAGCTTGAACTTCCCCATGCCGCAGTTCTTC
CASSLNFPMPQFF
>.|TRBV7-2|TRBJ1-1|.|15
TGTGCCAGCAGCTTATCATTCGAGGGGCCCACTGAAGCTTTCTTT
CASSLSFEGPTEAFF